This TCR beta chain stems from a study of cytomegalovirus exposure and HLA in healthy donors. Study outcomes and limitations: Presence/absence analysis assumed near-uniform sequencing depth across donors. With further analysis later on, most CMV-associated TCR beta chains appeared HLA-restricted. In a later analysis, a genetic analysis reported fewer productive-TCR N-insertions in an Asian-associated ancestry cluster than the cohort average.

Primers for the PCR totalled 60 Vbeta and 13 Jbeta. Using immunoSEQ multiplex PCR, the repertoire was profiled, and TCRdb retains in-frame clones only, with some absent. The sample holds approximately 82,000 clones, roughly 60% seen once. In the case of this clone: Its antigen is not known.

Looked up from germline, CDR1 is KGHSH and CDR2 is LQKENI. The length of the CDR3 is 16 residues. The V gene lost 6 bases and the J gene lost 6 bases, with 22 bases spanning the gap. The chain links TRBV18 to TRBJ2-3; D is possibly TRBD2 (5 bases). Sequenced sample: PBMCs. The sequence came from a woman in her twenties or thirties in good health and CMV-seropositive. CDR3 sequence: CASSEPGYEQLDTQYF. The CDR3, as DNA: TGTGCCAGCTCTGAACCGGGATACGAACAATTGGATACGCAGTATTTT.